This T cell receptor (beta chain) was sequenced for a study of blood T cell repertoires in COVID-19. Original methodology: Quantification of nucleated cells was approximated via reference gene primer amplification. Libraries were prepared by immunoSEQ multiplex PCR; TCRdb keeps only in-frame clonotypes and omits some of them. From that table come the V and J calls and clone size; the DNA was used to work out D and trimming. The sample lists hundreds of thousands of clones; approximately 89% were seen once. CDR1 is MDHEN, CDR2 SYDVKM, per germline. V shed 2 bases and J 5 bases; nucleotides not matched to a gene: 1. The CDR3 loop spans 14 amino acids.

V and J are TRBV28 and TRBJ1-5, with TRBD1 matching over 9 bases. Sequencing was carried out using peripheral blood. This TCR came from a woman aged 25-40 years with COVID-19, enrolled during active disease. CDR3 sequence (DNA): TGTGCCAGCAGTTTAGACAGGGGGGATCAGCCCCAGCATTTT. Residues: CASSLDRGDQPQHF.